What follows is one T cell receptor (beta chain) and its context. Its specificity is unknown. Trimming removed 5 bases at V and 0 bases at J, with 8 bases between. The CDR3 is 14 amino acids. Germline V lookup: CDR1 LNHDA, CDR2 SQIVND (reference sequence). The sample originates from a study of T cell responses to AZD1222 COVID-19 vaccine. Generated by immunoSEQ multiplex PCR, the TCRdb table keeps only in-frame clones and is missing some. The sample has approximately 150,000 clones; around 89% are singletons. The study, taken as a whole, reports: The study found vaccine-associated CD4 TCRs spanning spike, dominant at 160-218 and 743-854. Baseline seropositives among AZD1222 recipients totaled only six.

The sample here was peripheral blood, taken on day 0 of AZD1222 vaccination. The chain employs TRBV19 and TRBJ1-3; D remains ambiguous. The sequence was obtained from an adult in good health. CDR3 region: CASSPQISGNTIYF. The CDR3 DNA sequence: TGTGCCAGTAGTCCTCAGATCTCTGGAAACACCATATATTTT. Full variable domain (missing parts from reference TRBV19 and TRBJ1-3): DGGITQSPKYLFRKEGQNVTLSCEQNLNHDAMYWYRQDPGQGLRLIYYSQIVNDFQKGDIAEGYSVSREKKESFPLTVTSAQKNPTAFYLCASSPQISGNTIYFGEGSWLTVV.